Presented here are 3 T cell receptor beta chains from one specimen sequenced in a study of T-cell reconstitution after alpha-beta-depleted transplantation in children. Unique molecular identifiers were used in preparing the TCRbeta library. TCRdb recomputed calls from the PCR reads with MiXCR, one row per CDR3 protein. Among hundreds of thousands of distinct CDR3 sequences listed, around 13% were seen once. Sequences were derived from PBMCs, mostly from graft donor cells, sampled 360 days after TCRalphabeta/CD19-depleted stem cell transplant. The receptors were sampled from a male patient younger than 18 who had a stem cell transplant for acute myeloid leukemia, so the T cells may come from the graft donor.

This clonotype has only a few counts. V is TRBV6-2 or TRBV6-3 and J is TRBJ2-3; TRBD2 matches at 11 bases. The CDR3 is 20 residues long. From germline, CDR1 is MNHEY and CDR2 SVGEGT. Trimming removed 7 bases from V and 4 bases from J; junction bases left unmatched: 22. This chain's CDR3 is CASTERGTSGRRGGPDTQYF. CDR3 coding DNA: TGTGCCAGCACCGAAAGGGGGACTAGCGGACGGAGAGGAGGGCCAGATACGCAGTATTTT.

This chain connects TRBV28 to TRBJ2-7; D is uncertain. CDR1 and CDR2 from the germline V gene are MDHEN and SYDVKM. This CDR3 spans 16 amino acids. The V end lost 2 bases, the J end lost 4 bases, and 18 bases lay between the germline ends. The CDR3 protein is CASSLPGANRVYEQYF. The CDR3 DNA is TGTGCCAGCAGTTTACCAGGAGCCAATCGAGTTTACGAGCAGTACTTC.

The chain carries TRBV28 and TRBJ2-1; 12 bases are shared with TRBD2. V was pared by 10 bases and J by 10 bases, with 14 bases of the junction left unmatched. The germline CDR1 and CDR2 sequences are MDHEN and SYDVKM. CDR3 length: 15 residues. For the CDR3, the DNA is TGTGCCACCCTTCATCGGACTAGCGGGAATTCAGAGCAGTTCTTC. It yields the protein CATLHRTSGNSEQFF.